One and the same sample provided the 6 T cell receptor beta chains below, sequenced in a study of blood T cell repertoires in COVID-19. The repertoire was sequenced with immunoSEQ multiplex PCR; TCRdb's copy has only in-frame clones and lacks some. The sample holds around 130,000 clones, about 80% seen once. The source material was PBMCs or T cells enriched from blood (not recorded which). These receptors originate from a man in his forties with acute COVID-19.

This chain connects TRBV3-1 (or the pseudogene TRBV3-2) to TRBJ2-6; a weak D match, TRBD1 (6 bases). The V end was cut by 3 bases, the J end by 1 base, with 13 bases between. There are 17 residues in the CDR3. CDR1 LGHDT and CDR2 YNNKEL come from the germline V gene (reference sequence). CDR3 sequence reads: CASSQTGSFSGANVLTF. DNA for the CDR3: TGTGCCAGCAGCCAGACAGGTTCATTTTCTGGGGCCAACGTCCTGACTTTC.

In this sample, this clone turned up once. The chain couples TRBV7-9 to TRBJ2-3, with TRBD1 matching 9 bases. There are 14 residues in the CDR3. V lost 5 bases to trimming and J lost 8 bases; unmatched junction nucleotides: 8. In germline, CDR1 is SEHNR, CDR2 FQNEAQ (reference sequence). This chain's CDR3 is CASSAQGASVTQYF. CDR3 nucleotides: TGTGCCAGCAGCGCACAGGGGGCCTCTGTTACGCAGTATTTT.

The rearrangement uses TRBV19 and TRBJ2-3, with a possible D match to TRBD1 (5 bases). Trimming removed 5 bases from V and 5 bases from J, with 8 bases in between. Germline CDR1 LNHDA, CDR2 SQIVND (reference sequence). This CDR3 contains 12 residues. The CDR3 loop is CASSGAQDTQYF. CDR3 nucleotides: TGTGCCAGTAGTGGGGCACAAGATACGCAGTATTTT.

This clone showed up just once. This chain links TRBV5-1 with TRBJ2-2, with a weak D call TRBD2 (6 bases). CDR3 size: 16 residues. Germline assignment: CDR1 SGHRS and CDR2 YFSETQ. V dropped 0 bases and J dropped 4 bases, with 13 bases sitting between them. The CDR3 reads CASSLEVGGGTGELFF. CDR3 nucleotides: TGCGCCAGCAGCTTGGAGGTGGGAGGTGGCACCGGGGAGCTGTTTTTT.

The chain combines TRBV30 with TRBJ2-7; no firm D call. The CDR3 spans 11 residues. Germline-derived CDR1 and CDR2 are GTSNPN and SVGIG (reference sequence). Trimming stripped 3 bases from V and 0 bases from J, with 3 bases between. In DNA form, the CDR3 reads TGTGCCTGGAGCCTCTCCTACGAGCAGTACTTC. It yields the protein CAWSLSYEQYF.

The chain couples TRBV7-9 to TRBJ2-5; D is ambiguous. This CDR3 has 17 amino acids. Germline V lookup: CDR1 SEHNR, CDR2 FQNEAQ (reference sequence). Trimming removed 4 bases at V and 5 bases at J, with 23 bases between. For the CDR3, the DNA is TGTGCCAGCAGCTCAAACCCCCAGACTGGTTTGTGGGAGACCCAGTACTTC. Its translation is CASSSNPQTGLWETQYF.